Listed below are T cell receptor beta chains from one sample, sequenced in a study of blood T cell repertoires in COVID-19. Produced via immunoSEQ multiplex PCR; TCRdb's table is partial and in-frame only. The table records some 150,000 clones, approximately 86% of them present only once. The sample was peripheral blood. Source of these receptors: a woman between 40 and 50 years old with active or convalescent COVID-19. The CDR3 runs from the conserved cysteine through the conserved F or W. The D gene is left open where the match is weak. Some rows mark clone size as missing; the rest say once, few, many or name a class of expanded clone.

TRBJ1-2,NA,TRBV4-1,TRBD1,17,CASSQGSGQGANYGYTF,TGCGCCAGCAGCCAAGGGTCGGGTCAGGGGGCTAACTATGGCTACACCTTC
TRBJ1-5,NA,TRBV2,NA,16,CASRYQSTVTNQPQHF,TGTGCCAGCAGGTACCAGTCGACAGTCACCAATCAGCCCCAGCATTTT
TRBJ1-2,NA,TRBV5-6,NA,15,CASSLGQTANYGYTF,TGTGCCAGCAGCTTGGGGCAAACAGCTAACTATGGCTACACCTTC
TRBJ1-2,NA,TRBV4-1,NA,15,CASSLFAGVAYGYTF,TGCGCCAGCAGCCTATTTGCGGGGGTCGCTTATGGCTACACCTTC
TRBJ1-1,NA,TRBV19,TRBD1,17,CASTYSGTGELNTEAFF,TGTGCCAGTACCTACTCCGGGACAGGGGAATTGAACACTGAAGCTTTCTTT
TRBJ1-2,NA,TRBV7-9,NA,15,CASSLGLGEGYGYTF,TGTGCCAGCAGCTTAGGGCTCGGGGAGGGCTATGGCTACACCTTC
TRBJ1-5,NA,TRBV15,TRBD1,16,CATSGFKDRVHQPQHF,TGTGCCACCAGCGGGTTCAAAGACAGGGTTCATCAGCCCCAGCATTTT
TRBJ1-5,NA,TRBV19,TRBD1,14,CASNRDRVGQPQHF,TGTGCCAGTAACCGGGACAGGGTGGGACAGCCCCAGCATTTT
TRBJ1-1,NA,TRBV29-1,NA,14,CSVEDRGMSTEAFF,TGCAGCGTTGAAGACCGAGGGATGAGCACTGAAGCTTTCTTT
TRBJ1-1,NA,TRBV19,NA,16,CASSIPGSIKNTEAFF,TGTGCCAGTAGTATTCCGGGGTCGATAAAGAACACTGAAGCTTTCTTT
TRBJ1-2,NA,TRBV2,NA,15,CASTDAKAHRISYTF,TGTGCCAGCACTGACGCCAAGGCCCACAGGATTTCCTACACCTTC
TRBJ2-7,NA,TRBV6-4,TRBD1,13,CASSEGQGGEQYF,TGTGCCAGCAGTGAAGGACAGGGGGGCGAGCAGTACTTC
TRBJ2-7,NA,TRBV25-1,NA,11,CASSAGNEQYF,TGTGCCAGCAGTGCCGGGAACGAGCAGTACTTC
TRBJ1-3,NA,TRBV6-6,NA,14,CASSHRGSGNTIYF,TGTGCCAGCAGCCACCGAGGCTCTGGAAACACCATATATTTT
TRBJ2-7,NA,TRBV29-1,TRBD2,17,CSVGLRLAGGLSYEQYF,TGCAGCGTGGGTTTAAGGCTAGCGGGGGGGCTCTCCTACGAGCAGTACTTC
TRBJ2-7,NA,TRBV27,TRBD2,18,CASRDQLAGGPENSEQYF,TGTGCCAGCAGGGACCAACTAGCGGGAGGACCTGAGAATAGCGAGCAGTACTTC
TRBJ1-4,NA,TRBV2,TRBD1,14,CASRVQGLGEKLFF,TGTGCCAGCAGGGTACAGGGGTTGGGTGAAAAACTGTTTTTT
TRBJ1-2,NA,TRBV6-5,TRBD1,15,CASSYPQGGNYGYTF,TGTGCCAGCAGTTACCCCCAGGGGGGAAACTATGGCTACACCTTC
TRBJ1-1,NA,TRBV28,NA,17,CASSSPAGGDVNTEAFF,TGTGCCAGCAGTTCCCCCGCGGGAGGGGATGTGAACACTGAAGCTTTCTTT
TRBJ2-7,NA,TRBV7-2,NA,16,CASSPLGLAPAREQYF,TGTGCCAGCAGCCCCCTAGGTCTCGCTCCCGCCCGGGAGCAGTACTTC
TRBJ2-5,NA,TRBV19,TRBD2,17,CASRRGGLAGQQETQYF,TGTGCCAGTAGGCGAGGCGGCCTAGCGGGACAACAAGAGACCCAGTACTTC
TRBJ1-1,once,TRBV9,TRBD1,16,CASSDPGTGVNTEAFF,TGTGCCAGCAGCGATCCCGGGACAGGAGTGAACACTGAAGCTTTCTTT